This TCR beta chain emerged from a study of molecular identifiers for immune sequencing clone quantification (dated by TCRdb to 2017 to 2018). With respect to the entire study: For a replicate experiment, RNA from around 20,000 or 100,000 naive CD8 T cells was divided into five aliquots, and four of the five aliquots were sequenced. This methods study benchmarked molecular-identifier clustering-based TCR repertoire sequencing (MIDCIRS) and TCR RNA copy counting, using CD8 T cells to do so. Results and caveats for the whole study, not just this receptor: The naive libraries included spiked-in Jurkat TCR RNA (around 10 copies' worth), and this RNA is not part of the donor repertoire. The sizes of highly expanded clones could end up underestimated when identical TCR molecules share a barcode. Clones above 20 RNA copies held over 99% of molecules in CMV-specific effector cells but under 1% in naive cells. Around 2.9 recovered TCR RNA copies per cell were obtained by modeling, versus about ten by digital PCR, implying a capture efficiency of about 30%. When barcode sub-clustering was left out, chimeric consensus sequences inflated TCR diversity, with chimeras reaching as high as 47%. Even against a background of 850,000 to 1,000,000 naive CD8 T cells, spiked-in Jurkat TCR RNA amounting to a single cell's worth was reported to be detectable.

Details on this clonotype: This clone's antigen is unknown. This clone may be a read error of a much larger clone one base away.

Naive CD8 T cell libraries were made from approximately 20,000 to 1,000,000 sorted cells using 10%, 30% or 50% of purified RNA. Naive CD8 T cells were FACS-sorted as CD8+CD4-CCR7+CD45RA+ on a BD FACSAria II into RLT Plus buffer. To test detection sensitivity, Jurkat RNA equal to ten TCR copies was added to samples of about 19,000-1,100,000 naive CD8 T cells. Enrichment of CD8 T cells was done with RosetteSep CD8+ T Cell Enrichment Cocktail plus Ficoll-Paque, and ACK red cell lysis came afterward. The method behind the library was PCR. TCRdb names Illumina HiSeq 4000 as the instrument used. Bulk TCR libraries were generated as previously described, with the TCR primers listed in Table S5 used. Purification of total RNA was performed with the Qiagen AllPrep DNA/RNA kit. Before analysis, reads from multiple sequencing runs of one library were combined. Concerning the study's data processing: Reads were retained only if the reads had an exact TCR constant sequence, and the retained reads were trimmed to 150 nt and grouped according to their 12-nt molecular barcodes. Reads within each barcode group were sub-clustered using a 15% Levenshtein threshold, and quality-weighted consensus sequences were constructed for each RNA molecule. Non-functional sequences were removed, as were lower-count sequences one edit away from another. Barcode sub-clusters with fewer than 20% of the maximum read count were removed, based on fitting two negative binomial distributions. TCRdb reran the public reads through fastp at Q25 and MiXCR, keeping productive beta chains. Each record represents a unique CDR3 protein, reported with the most common genes and DNA among its rows. TCRdb's processing, not the study's, gives the V and J calls here. In all, the sample holds about 640,000 distinct CDR3 sequences, and just under 20% of those were seen once. In total, the top ten clones hold around 0.86% of the sample.

Trimming takes 5 bases from V and 3 bases from J, and the germline ends sit 8 bases apart. From the cysteine up to the phenylalanine, the CDR3 has a length of 13 residues. CDR3 DNA only is kept here, 39 bases in frame from base 1. The sequencing sample was made of naive CD8+ T cells from blood, with Jurkat cell RNA spiked in. This sample's cell subset or site label indicates: FACS-sorted CD8+CD4-CCR7+CD45RA+ naive T cells. The sequence derives from a human donor in good health. Some libraries in this study had Jurkat cell RNA spiked in. The V and J segments used are TRBV12-3 or TRBV12-4 and TRBJ2-4; no D gene call is confident. The DNA is TGTGCCAGCAGTGGGGTAGACAAAAACATTCAGTACTTC. The encoded protein is CASSGVDKNIQYF.